These 30 T cell receptor beta chains were all obtained from the same sample, sequenced in a study of Ad26.COV2.S vaccination and SARS-CoV-2 variants. Here immunoSEQ multiplex PCR was the method, and the copy in TCRdb shows in-frame clones only, minus some. This sample has 300,000 to 400,000 clones; around 86% occur once, and the top ten carry around 3.5%. The treatment denotes: over 15 received Ad26.COV2.S at low or high dose, single or two shots; about 5 received placebo; per-sample allocation not given. Sampling occurred on day 63 after the first vaccine or placebo injection. Sequencing used peripheral blood, obtained in a trial of Ad26.COV2.S vaccine versus placebo. Source of these receptors: a person between 18 and 65 years old who received the Ad26.COV2.S COVID-19 vaccine or a placebo.

V usage is TRBV7-2 and J usage is TRBJ1-5, with 9 bases fitting TRBD1. Trimming removed 1 base from V and 1 base from J; junction bases left unmatched: 2. CDR1 SGHTA and CDR2 FQGNSA come from the germline V gene. The CDR3 has 16 amino acids. The CDR3 loop reads CASSLGGQGSNQPQHF. The CDR3 DNA reads as TGTGCCAGCAGCTTAGGGGGACAGGGAAGCAATCAGCCCCAGCATTTT.

The chain uses TRBV18 and TRBJ2-3; D not certain. Germline V lookup: CDR1 KGHSH, CDR2 LQKENI. The CDR3 contains 15 residues. Trimming pared 2 bases from V and 0 bases from J, leaving 9 bases between. CDR3 nucleotide sequence: TGTGCCAGCTCACCAACACTGTCTAGCACAGATACGCAGTATTTT. Translation: CASSPTLSSTDTQYF.

The rearrangement links TRBV20-1 to TRBJ2-3; D not resolved. Trimming shortened V by 3 bases and J by 2 bases, and 12 bases separated the two germline ends. The CDR3 has 14 residues. Germline V gene lookup returns CDR1 DFQATT and CDR2 SNEGSKA (reference sequence). The CDR3 sequence: CSASWSGVTDTQYF. The CDR3 region has the DNA TGCAGTGCTAGTTGGTCCGGAGTCACAGATACGCAGTATTTT.

The V gene is TRBV30, the J gene TRBJ2-7; 8 bases fit TRBD1. Germline V gene lookup returns CDR1 GTSNPN and CDR2 SVGIG (reference sequence). Trimming cost V 2 bases and J 2 bases; bases outside gene matches: 5. The CDR3 has 14 amino acids. The CDR3 nucleotides are TGTGCCTGGAGTAACGACAGGGGACCCTACGAGCAGTACTTC. Its translation is CAWSNDRGPYEQYF.

J is TRBJ2-7 and V is TRBV2; maybe TRBD1 (5 bases). Germline CDR1 is SNHLY and CDR2 is FYNNEI. The length of the CDR3 is 16 residues. Trimming took off 1 base at V and 6 bases at J, with 19 bases between the two ends. This CDR3 reads CASSEGVSGILSEQYF. CDR3 bases: TGTGCCAGCAGTGAAGGTGTATCAGGGATTTTGAGCGAGCAGTACTTC.

The chain combines TRBV6-5 with TRBJ1-1, with TRBD1 identical over 7 bases. The CDR3 extends over 12 amino acids. Germline V gene lookup returns CDR1 MNHEY and CDR2 SVGAGI. V shed 6 bases, J shed 7 bases, and the junction held 5 bases outside the gene matches. The CDR3 reads CASSSNRGEAFF. CDR3 DNA: TGTGCCAGCAGCTCAAACAGGGGTGAAGCTTTCTTT.

The rearrangement joins TRBV7-9 to TRBJ1-4, with D possibly TRBD1 on 6 matching bases. The CDR3 has 17 amino acids. Germline V gene lookup returns CDR1 SEHNR and CDR2 FQNEAQ (reference sequence). V was cut by 4 bases and J by 0 bases, with 15 bases left in between. The CDR3 protein is CASSSTGFIATNEKLFF. CDR3 bases: TGTGCCAGCAGCTCGACAGGTTTTATCGCAACTAATGAAAAACTGTTTTTT.

The CDR3 reads CASTITRNEQFF. The CDR3, as DNA: TGTGCCAGCACCATAACCCGCAATGAGCAGTTCTTC. V and J are TRBV11-2 and TRBJ2-1; D unresolved. The CDR3 has 12 amino acids. Germline CDR1 reads SGHAT; CDR2 reads FQNNGV. V was shortened by 7 bases and J by 6 bases, with 10 bases between the two germline ends.

V and J are TRBV12-3 or TRBV12-4 and TRBJ2-7, with a possible D match to TRBD1 (6 bases). The CDR3 has 13 amino acids. V was pared by 5 bases and J by 3 bases, with 11 bases between. CDR3 sequence reads: CASSLQGIYEQYF. Written as DNA, the CDR3 is TGTGCCAGCAGTCTCCAGGGGATCTACGAGCAGTACTTC.

The CDR3 coding sequence is TGCAGCGGGGGACTAGCGGGCACAGATACGCAGTATTTT. Its translation: CSGGLAGTDTQYF. The chain uses TRBV29-1 and TRBJ2-3; TRBD2 matches 11 bases. There are 13 residues in the CDR3. The germline V gene encodes CDR1 SQVTM and CDR2 ANQGSEA. The J segment lost 1 base and the V segment lost 7 bases, leaving 1 base of the junction unmatched.

This clone was seen a single time. The rearrangement uses TRBV13 and TRBJ2-7; 7 bases map to TRBD1. CDR1 PRHDT and CDR2 FYEKMQ come from the germline V gene (reference sequence). The CDR3 spans 14 residues. V dropped 5 bases and J dropped 0; count of bases not matched to a gene: 4. The CDR3, as DNA: TGTGCCAGCAGCGGCCGGGACAGCTCCTACGAGCAGTACTTC. It translates to CASSGRDSSYEQYF.

The chain carries TRBV2 and TRBJ2-7; TRBD1 is a possible D gene (5 bases). The length of the CDR3 is 13 residues. From germline, CDR1 is SNHLY and CDR2 FYNNEI. Trimming stripped 2 bases from V and 7 bases from J, with 12 bases between. The CDR3 DNA reads as TGTGCCAGCAGTGAACTCATCCAGGGAGAGCAGTACTTC. Protein: CASSELIQGEQYF.

The chain carries TRBV7-8 and TRBJ2-6; D unresolved. The germline V gene encodes CDR1 SGHVS and CDR2 FQNEAQ. The CDR3 consists of 13 residues. With 6 bases removed from V and 0 bases from J, the gap between germline ends came to 3 bases. The CDR3, as DNA: TGTGCCAGCAGGGTCTCTGGGGCCAACGTCCTGACTTTC. This translates into CASRVSGANVLTF.

The gene calls are TRBV12-3 or TRBV12-4 and TRBJ2-1; no definite D call. CDR3 size: 12 residues. Trimming left V 7 bases short and J 8 bases short, with 12 bases between. The CDR3 nucleotides read TGTGCCAGCACCATCCGCCCCGATGAGCAGTTCTTC. It codes for CASTIRPDEQFF.

This clone appeared once. The V call is TRBV9, the J call TRBJ1-4; unclear D gene. The V end was cut by 0 bases, the J end by 6 bases, with 12 bases between. The V gene's germline CDR1 is SGDLS and CDR2 YYNGEE. There are 15 residues in the CDR3. Here the CDR3 DNA reads TGTGCCAGCAGCGTAGGAGGAGAGGCCCATGAAAAACTGTTTTTT. This sequence encodes CASSVGGEAHEKLFF.

This clone was picked up a small number of times. The chain is built from TRBV12-3 or TRBV12-4 and TRBJ1-2; D not certain. The V gene lost 4 bases and the J gene lost 4 bases, with 10 bases spanning the gap. CDR3 size: 13 residues. This chain's CDR3 is CASSSGIGYGYTF. As DNA, the CDR3 is TGTGCCAGCAGTTCAGGAATCGGCTATGGCTACACCTTC.

The chain employs TRBV7-9 and TRBJ2-1; D is ambiguous. The CDR3 is made up of 12 amino acids. V was clipped by 1 base and J by 10 bases, with 8 bases between them. Per germline, CDR1 SEHNR and CDR2 FQNEAQ (reference sequence). This CDR3 is CASSLGPKEQFF. CDR3 DNA sequence: TGTGCCAGCAGCTTAGGACCCAAGGAGCAGTTCTTC.

The CDR3 region has the DNA TGTGCCAGCAGCTGGTCTAGCGGCCAGGAGACCCAGTACTTC. Protein product: CASSWSSGQETQYF. This chain uses TRBV7-2 with TRBJ2-5, with 7 bases fitting TRBD2. Germline values: CDR1 SGHTA, CDR2 FQGNSA. This CDR3 comprises 14 residues. The trim removed 4 bases at V and 5 bases at J, leaving 7 bases unmatched.

The chain combines TRBV7-9 with TRBJ2-1; D gene uncertain. V was shortened by 1 base and J by 7 bases, with 11 bases between the two germline ends. The CDR3 has 14 residues. CDR1 is SEHNR, CDR2 FQNEAQ, per germline (reference sequence). CDR3 coding DNA: TGTGCCAGCAGCTTAGTCAACTCGCCGAATGAGCAGTTCTTC. Protein product: CASSLVNSPNEQFF. Complete variable domain (other parts from reference TRBV7-9 and TRBJ2-1): DTGVSQNPRHKITKRGQNVTFRCDPISEHNRLYWYRQTLGQGPEFLTYFQNEAQLEKSRLLSDRFSAERPKGSFSTLEIQRTEQGDSAMYLCASSLVNSPNEQFFGPGTRLTVL.

This chain uses TRBV11-1 with TRBJ2-1; 7 bases are a match to TRBD1. CDR3 length equals 18 residues. CDR1 and CDR2 from the germline V gene are SGHAT and FQDESV (reference sequence). The V gene end was trimmed by 0 bases and the J gene end by 0 bases; junction bases not matched to a gene: 8. The CDR3 is CASSLAQGKGSSYNEQFF. CDR3 coding DNA: TGTGCCAGCAGCTTAGCACAGGGGAAGGGGAGCTCCTACAATGAGCAGTTCTTC.

V gene TRBV27 combines with J gene TRBJ1-5; weak D call: TRBD1 (5 bases). V was pared by 6 bases and J by 9 bases, with 15 bases between. Germline loops: CDR1 MNHEY, CDR2 SMNVEV (reference sequence). CDR3 length: 13 amino acids. The CDR3 here is CASSRDRLRPQHF. CDR3 DNA: TGTGCCAGCAGCCGGGACCGCCTGAGGCCCCAGCATTTT.

The CDR3 bases are TGTGCCAGCAGCCAGACAGGGAACACTGAAGCTTTCTTT. It encodes CASSQTGNTEAFF. The chain couples TRBV6-5 to TRBJ1-1, with a tentative D call TRBD1 (6 bases). This CDR3 region has 13 residues. Trimming took 6 bases from V and 1 from J, leaving 9 bases between them. CDR1 and CDR2 (germline): MNHEY, SVGAGI.

The rearrangement joins TRBV9 to TRBJ1-1; D is uncertain. Trimming stripped 3 bases from V and 7 bases from J, with 10 bases between. Germline V gene data show CDR1 as SGDLS and CDR2 as YYNGEE. The CDR3 is 12 residues long. DNA for the CDR3: TGTGCCAGCAGCGCAAGCGGACGTGAAGCTTTCTTT. This sequence encodes CASSASGREAFF. The complete variable domain, with remaining parts taken from reference TRBV9 and TRBJ1-1, reads DSGVTQTPKHLITATGQRVTLRCSPRSGDLSVYWYQQSLDQGLQFLIQYYNGEERAKGNILERFSAQQFPDLHSELNLSSLELGDSALYFCASSASGREAFFGQGTRLTVV.

The chain recombines TRBV10-3 with TRBJ2-1, with 7 bases fitting TRBD2. Germline CDR1 ENHRY, CDR2 SYGVKD. V gave up 6 bases and J gave up 4 bases; unmatched junction bases: 12. The CDR3 has 16 residues. CDR3 protein: CAIRGGTNAEYNEQFF. As DNA, the CDR3 is TGTGCCATCAGGGGAGGGACTAACGCCGAGTACAATGAGCAGTTCTTC.

The V and J genes are TRBV6-6 and TRBJ2-4, with 9 bases lining up with TRBD1. J gave up 8 bases and V 5 bases, and 7 bases lay outside the gene matches. The germline gives CDR1 MNHNY, CDR2 SVGAGI (reference sequence). The CDR3 loop spans 14 amino acids. This CDR3 reads CASSPTGGADIQYF. Here the CDR3 DNA reads TGTGCCAGCAGTCCTACAGGGGGCGCGGACATTCAGTACTTC.

The rearrangement uses TRBV13 and TRBJ2-3; D perhaps matches TRBD1 (5 bases). The CDR3 is 16 residues long. Germline V gives CDR1 PRHDT, CDR2 FYEKMQ (reference sequence). Trimming stripped 2 bases from V and 2 bases from J, with 14 bases between. CDR3 DNA sequence: TGTGCCAGCAGCTTAACGGGCAGGGCTCACACAGATACGCAGTATTTT. Translating it yields CASSLTGRAHTDTQYF.

This chain links TRBV5-1 with TRBJ2-5; D ambiguous. V was clipped by 0 bases and J by 3 bases, with 6 bases between them. There are 13 residues in the CDR3. Germline lookup yields CDR1 SGHRS and CDR2 YFSETQ. The DNA for the CDR3 is TGCGCCAGCAGCTTGGTGAGCGAAGAGACCCAGTACTTC. Residues: CASSLVSEETQYF.

This rearrangement joins TRBV7-9 to TRBJ2-1; 9 bases fit TRBD2. The V gene end was trimmed by 6 bases and the J gene end by 8 bases; junction bases not matched to a gene: 14. Germline lookup yields CDR1 SEHNR and CDR2 FQNEAQ (reference sequence). The CDR3 has 16 residues. The CDR3 region has the DNA TGTGCCAGCAGTACCCGGAGGCGGGGGGGCAACGATGAGCAGTTCTTC. It translates to CASSTRRRGGNDEQFF.

In its sample, this clone was seen once. V is TRBV5-5 and J is TRBJ2-2, with 8 bases identical to TRBD1. V shed 4 bases and J 4 bases; nucleotides not matched to a gene: 18. The germline gives CDR1 SGHKS, CDR2 YYEKEE (reference sequence). The length of the CDR3 is 19 residues. CDR3: CASSLQTGQVLDTTGELFF. CDR3 nucleotide sequence: TGTGCCAGCAGCCTCCAAACGGGACAGGTCCTCGACACCACCGGGGAGCTGTTTTTT. Using reference TRBV5-5 and TRBJ2-2 for the parts outside the CDR3, the full variable domain is DAGVTQSPTHLIKTRGQQVTLRCSPISGHKSVSWYQQVLGQGPQFIFQYYEKEERGRGNFPDRFSARQFPNYSSELNVNALLLGDSALYLCASSLQTGQVLDTTGELFFGEGSRLTVL.

The chain recombines TRBV5-4 with TRBJ1-1, with D perhaps TRBD1 (5 bases). This CDR3 region has 15 residues. Deletions cut 1 base from V and 1 base from J, with 11 bases between. The germline gives CDR1 SGHNT, CDR2 YYREEE (reference sequence). The DNA of the CDR3 is TGTGCCAGCAGCTTGCAGGGCGGGGGGAACACTGAAGCTTTCTTT. This codes for CASSLQGGGNTEAFF.